This TCR beta chain emerged from a study of shared clonotypes between healthy human individuals. Study observations and caveats: Shared across a few donors were 4% to 5% of the naive CD4 clonotypes.

Clones were sequenced by immunoSEQ multiplex PCR, and TCRdb holds only the in-frame ones, with some missing. In the table there are roughly 640,000 clones, approximately 79% of which are singletons. About this clone itself: As yet, its antigen is unknown.

CDR1 and CDR2 (germline): MDHEN, SYDVKM. V dropped 2 bases and J dropped 6; count of bases not matched to a gene: 3. CDR3 size: 14 residues. The sample comprised memory CD4+ T cells sorted from blood. Subset indicated: CD45RA-negative fraction. The chain has TRBV28 and TRBJ2-2; the match to TRBD2 covers 7 bases. The receptor comes from a woman in her thirties in good health. The CDR3 DNA follows: TGTGCCAGCAGTTTACGGACTAGTGCCGGGGAGCTGTTTTTT. It translates to CASSLRTSAGELFF. The whole variable domain, filled in from reference TRBV28 and TRBJ2-2, reads DVKVTQSSRYLVKRTGEKVFLECVQDMDHENMFWYRQDPGLGLRLIYFSYDVKMKEKGDIPEGYSVSREKKERFSLILESASTNQTSMYLCASSLRTSAGELFFGEGSRLTVL.